The TCR beta chain described here comes from a study of early T cells in non-severe SARS-CoV-2 infection. Study background: The chains were unpaired, and the sequenced material was bulk RNA from unsorted whole blood.

Molecules of cDNA were individually given unique molecular identifiers that were attached to them. TCRdb analysed the 5' RACE reads with MiXCR anew, one entry per CDR3 protein. This table has around 70,000 distinct CDR3 sequences, 8% to 10% appearing once. Study-wide results and limits: VDJdb matching skewed toward anti-spike CD8 responses, missing private and CD4 specificities.

CDR3 length: 12 residues. V lost 6 bases to trimming and J lost 9 bases; unmatched junction nucleotides: 3. Per the germline V gene, CDR1 is SNHLY and CDR2 is FYNNEI. This clonotype was counted a single time. Antigen specificity is unknown. The specimen was whole blood, collected at baseline. This clonotype was obtained from an adult who was a healthcare worker with PCR-confirmed SARS-CoV-2 infection or an uninfected control (not recorded which). This sequence joins TRBV2 and TRBJ1-3; 9 bases map to TRBD1. The CDR3 DNA reads as TGTGCCAGCAGCGGGACAGGGTCCACCATATATTTT. Translated, it gives CASSGTGSTIYF.